These 22 T cell receptor beta chains were all obtained from the same sample, sequenced in a study of T cells in localized non-small cell lung cancer. Sequencing was performed with immunoSEQ multiplex PCR; in TCRdb, only in-frame clones are kept and a portion is missing. The table includes more than 30,000 clones, roughly 86% detected once. The sample was peripheral blood mononuclear cells, taken before any cancer treatment. The receptors originated from a woman aged 35 to 70 with stage III lung adenocarcinoma.

Comments on this clone: This CDR3 is also generated by other DNA sequences in the sample. The chain employs TRBV5-1 and TRBJ2-1, with 7 bases identical to TRBD1. The CDR3 runs 15 residues. CDR1 and CDR2 (germline): SGHRS, YFSETQ. With V trimmed by 4 bases and J by 4 bases, 8 bases remained unmatched. The CDR3 nucleotides read TGCGCCAGCAGCCGAGGTACAGGGGAGTACAATGAGCAGTTCTTC. Translating it yields CASSRGTGEYNEQFF.

The V call is TRBV21-1, the J call TRBJ1-2; the listed D gene, TRBD1, was not tested against the DNA. TRBV21-1 is classified as a pseudogene. This CDR3 is 16 amino acids long. The CDR3 nucleotides are TGTGCCAGCAGCGAAAGGCCGGGACAGGACTTCTATGGCTACACCTTC. This gives the protein CASSERPGQDFYGYTF.

V gene TRBV5-4 combines with J gene TRBJ1-2; TRBD1 is a possible D gene (6 bases). Germline lookup yields CDR1 SGHNT and CDR2 YYREEE (reference sequence). With 10 bases removed from V and 5 bases from J, the gap between germline ends came to 18 bases. The length of the CDR3 is 13 residues. This CDR3 is CAATGGRGYGYTF. CDR3 bases: TGTGCCGCTACCGGAGGCAGGGGTTATGGCTACACCTTC.

The chain couples TRBV19 to TRBJ2-1; D perhaps matches TRBD1 (6 bases). Trimming removed 10 bases at V and 7 bases at J, with 17 bases between. Germline lookup yields CDR1 LNHDA and CDR2 SQIVND (reference sequence). The CDR3 has 13 amino acids. The CDR3 here is CATGTLLGNEQFF. In DNA, the CDR3 is TGTGCCACCGGGACACTCCTAGGGAATGAGCAGTTCTTC.

Written as DNA, the CDR3 is TGTGCCAGCAGCAGTCCTACCCTAGCCAAAAACATTCAGTACTTC. Its protein is CASSSPTLAKNIQYF. This rearrangement joins TRBV11-2 to TRBJ2-4; D call uncertain. V lost 5 bases and J 0 bases, leaving 11 bases between the germline ends. CDR1 is SGHAT, CDR2 FQNNGV, per germline. There are 15 residues in the CDR3.

This chain connects TRBV4-1 to TRBJ2-5, with 8 bases that match TRBD2. Germline loops: CDR1 MGHRA, CDR2 YSYEKL. There are 16 residues in the CDR3. The V and J ends lost 3 bases and 5 bases, in that order; junction bases with no gene match: 11. The CDR3 reads CASSQAAGGAWETQYF. In DNA, the CDR3 is TGCGCCAGCAGCCAGGCCGCGGGGGGCGCGTGGGAGACCCAGTACTTC.

The rearrangement joins TRBV5-5 to TRBJ2-5; 7 bases agree with TRBD2. Germline values: CDR1 SGHKS, CDR2 YYEKEE (reference sequence). This CDR3 has 19 amino acids. V trimming: 5 bases; J trimming: 7 bases; junction bases outside the gene matches: 26. This chain's CDR3 is CASSFLPGLTSSERGTQYF. The DNA for the CDR3 is TGTGCCAGCAGTTTTCTTCCGGGACTCACCTCATCCGAGCGGGGGACCCAGTACTTC.

This clone has just one count. The V gene is TRBV28, the J gene TRBJ2-6; TRBD2 might be the D (6 bases). V lost 5 bases, J lost 0 bases, and 17 bases lay in between. The V gene's germline CDR1 is MDHEN and CDR2 SYDVKM. The CDR3 is made up of 18 amino acids. CDR3 DNA: TGTGCCAGCAGTAAGGGACTCGAAGGACACTCTGGGGCCAACGTCCTGACTTTC. This sequence encodes CASSKGLEGHSGANVLTF.

The rearrangement joins TRBV5-4 to TRBJ1-1, with D perhaps matching TRBD1 (5 bases). CDR1 and CDR2 from the germline V gene are SGHNT and YYREEE (reference sequence). V shed 3 bases and J shed 0 bases, with 12 bases lying between them. This CDR3 spans 15 amino acids. The CDR3 region is CASSSRQMMNTEAFF. Here the CDR3 DNA reads TGTGCCAGCAGCTCCAGACAGATGATGAACACTGAAGCTTTCTTT.

This chain connects TRBV10-3 to TRBJ1-1, with D possibly matching TRBD1 (6 bases). V lost 6 bases and J lost 1, with 12 bases in between. The germline V gene encodes CDR1 ENHRY and CDR2 SYGVKD. There are 14 residues in the CDR3. CDR3 sequence reads: CAIRNRAENTEAFF. In DNA form, the CDR3 reads TGTGCCATCAGAAACAGGGCTGAGAACACTGAAGCTTTCTTT.

The J gene is TRBJ2-5, the V gene TRBV5-1; TRBD2 agrees at 7 bases. V dropped 3 bases and J dropped 3; count of bases not matched to a gene: 8. Germline V gene sequence: CDR1 SGHRS, CDR2 YFSETQ. The CDR3 is 15 residues long. The CDR3 sequence is CASSSLGREKETQYF. The CDR3 DNA reads TGCGCCAGCAGCTCCCTGGGGCGGGAGAAAGAGACCCAGTACTTC.

This rearrangement joins TRBV5-1 to TRBJ2-6; 9 bases are a match to TRBD1. The CDR3 runs 17 residues. Germline V gives CDR1 SGHRS, CDR2 YFSETQ. The J segment lost 2 bases and the V segment lost 3 bases, leaving 6 bases of the junction unmatched. The CDR3 DNA reads TGCGCCAGCAGCTCGGGGACAGGGTACGCTGGGGCCAACGTCCTGACTTTC. It specifies CASSSGTGYAGANVLTF.

The J gene is TRBJ2-7, the V gene TRBV7-2; 14 bases are a match to TRBD2. This CDR3 spans 16 amino acids. Germline V gene sequence: CDR1 SGHTA, CDR2 FQGNSA. V was clipped by 5 bases and J by 2 bases; unmatched bases: 5. CDR3 sequence reads: CASSRTSGRQPYEQYF. CDR3 DNA: TGTGCCAGCAGCAGGACTAGCGGGAGGCAACCCTACGAGCAGTACTTC.

CDR3 loop: CASSKVRGHGETQYF. The DNA for the CDR3 is TGCGCCAGCAGCAAGGTCAGGGGGCATGGAGAGACCCAGTACTTC. The chain combines TRBV4-3 with TRBJ2-5, with 8 bases lining up with TRBD1. The V segment lost 5 bases and the J segment 4 bases; nucleotides outside the gene matches: 9. The CDR3 is made up of 15 amino acids. Germline V gene sequence: CDR1 LGHNA, CDR2 YSLEER.

The CDR3 bases are TGTGCCAGTAGTCTTCGGACTAGCCCGAGCTCCTACAATGAGCAGTTCTTC. Its protein is CASSLRTSPSSYNEQFF. The chain joins TRBV19 to TRBJ2-1; 8 bases align to TRBD2. In germline, CDR1 is LNHDA, CDR2 SQIVND (reference sequence). The CDR3 extends over 17 amino acids. V shed 5 bases, J shed 0 bases, and the junction held 9 bases outside the gene matches.

The V gene is TRBV9, the J gene TRBJ2-1, with D possibly TRBD2 on 5 matching bases. V lost 0 bases and J lost 0, with 10 bases in between. Germline V CDR1 and CDR2: SGDLS, YYNGEE. The CDR3 is 16 amino acids. The CDR3 region has the DNA TGTGCCAGCAGCGTAGGATCTAGCCGCTCCTACAATGAGCAGTTCTTC. It translates to CASSVGSSRSYNEQFF. Using reference TRBV9 and TRBJ2-1 for the parts outside the CDR3, the full variable domain is DSGVTQTPKHLITATGQRVTLRCSPRSGDLSVYWYQQSLDQGLQFLIQYYNGEERAKGNILERFSAQQFPDLHSELNLSSLELGDSALYFCASSVGSSRSYNEQFFGPGTRLTVL.

V and J are TRBV27 and TRBJ2-1, with 10 bases matching TRBD1. The germline V gene has CDR1 MNHEY and CDR2 SMNVEV (reference sequence). After removal of 5 bases from V and 9 bases from J, the junction contained 10 bases not matched to a gene. CDR3 size: 15 residues. CDR3 in amino acids: CASSPGTGVETEQFF. CDR3 nucleotide sequence: TGTGCCAGCAGTCCCGGGACAGGGGTGGAGACTGAGCAGTTCTTC.

The gene calls are TRBV6-1 and TRBJ2-2; D is unclear. CDR3 size: 14 residues. Trimming stripped 9 bases from V and 10 bases from J, with 21 bases between. The germline gives CDR1 MNHNS, CDR2 SASEGT. The CDR3 loop is CASVFAAGIVELFF. In DNA form, the CDR3 reads TGTGCCAGTGTTTTTGCGGCTGGGATCGTGGAGCTGTTTTTT.

The V and J genes are TRBV18 and TRBJ2-5, with D possibly being TRBD2 (6 bases). Trimming pared 2 bases from V and 0 bases from J, leaving 13 bases between. This CDR3 comprises 16 residues. Germline values: CDR1 KGHSH, CDR2 LQKENI. CDR3 region: CASSPEGRQDQETQYF. CDR3 in DNA: TGTGCCAGCTCACCAGAGGGGAGGCAGGACCAAGAGACCCAGTACTTC.

The chain employs TRBV11-2 and TRBJ2-1; D may be TRBD2 (5 bases). CDR1 is SGHAT, CDR2 FQNNGV, per germline. Trimming left V 1 base short and J 3 bases short, with 10 bases between. The CDR3 is made up of 15 amino acids. In DNA, the CDR3 is TGTGCCAGCAGCTTAGGGGGAGTTGGCTACAATGAGCAGTTCTTC. Its translation is CASSLGGVGYNEQFF.

The V call is TRBV2, the J call TRBJ2-2; no definite D call. V lost 7 bases to trimming and J lost 0 bases, with 12 bases between them. The CDR3 contains 15 residues. CDR1 and CDR2 from the germline V gene are SNHLY and FYNNEI. For the CDR3, the DNA is TGTGCCAGCACTATGGGCAGATCGAACACCGGGGAGCTGTTTTTT. Amino acid sequence: CASTMGRSNTGELFF.

This chain connects TRBV2 to TRBJ1-5; D gene uncertain. The CDR3 length is 14 residues. Germline lookup yields CDR1 SNHLY and CDR2 FYNNEI. Trimming took off 3 bases at V and 3 bases at J, with 9 bases between the two ends. CDR3 loop: CASSETRYNQPQHF. In nucleotides, the CDR3 is TGTGCCAGCAGTGAGACCCGATACAATCAGCCCCAGCATTTT.